This TCR beta chain was sequenced for a study of T cell clonotyping in hematopoietic cell transplantation. J gave up 2 bases and V 0 bases, and 7 bases lay outside the gene matches. This CDR3 region has 16 residues. In germline, CDR1 is SGHNT, CDR2 YYREEE (reference sequence). Time point denoted: recipient sample about 28 days before transplant, after cytoreduction. Some clones are missing from TCRdb's copy, which holds only in-frame ones; the method was immunoSEQ multiplex PCR. The table records about 11,000 clones, roughly nine tenths of them present only once. This receptor was identified in a woman between 40 and 55 years old with acute myeloid leukemia. Some clones in this sample may be carry-over from other donors' samples. The chain has TRBV5-4 and TRBJ2-7; 8 bases match TRBD2. Sample: peripheral blood mononuclear cells, taken before stem cell transplant. The CDR3 DNA follows: TGTGCCAGCAGCTTGGGGCCCCCAGCGGGAGCCTACGAGCAGTACTTC. This gives the protein CASSLGPPAGAYEQYF.